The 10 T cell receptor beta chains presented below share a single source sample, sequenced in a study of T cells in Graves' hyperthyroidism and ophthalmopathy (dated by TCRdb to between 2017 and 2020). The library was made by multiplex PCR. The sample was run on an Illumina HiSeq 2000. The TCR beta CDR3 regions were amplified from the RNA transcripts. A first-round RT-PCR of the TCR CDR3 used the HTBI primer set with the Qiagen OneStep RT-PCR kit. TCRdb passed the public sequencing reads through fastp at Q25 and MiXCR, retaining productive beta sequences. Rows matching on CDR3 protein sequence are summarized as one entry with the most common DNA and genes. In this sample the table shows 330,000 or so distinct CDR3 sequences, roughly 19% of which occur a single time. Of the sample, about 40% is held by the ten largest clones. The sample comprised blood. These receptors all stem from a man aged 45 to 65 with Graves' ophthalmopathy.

CDR3 in DNA: TGTGCCACCAGTGGGCAGCGGCGGGCGGGAGTGGATAATGAGCAGTTCTTC. Its protein product is CATSGQRRAGVDNEQFF. This sequence joins TRBV24-1 and TRBJ2-1, with 7 bases identical to TRBD2. From germline, CDR1 is KGHDR and CDR2 SFDVKD. The CDR3 runs 17 residues. J gave up 7 bases and V 5 bases, and 16 bases lay outside the gene matches.

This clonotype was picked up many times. The CDR3 here is CASSLDGGSKYEQYF. The CDR3 region has the DNA TGCGCCAGCAGCTTGGACGGCGGGAGTAAGTACGAGCAGTACTTC. The V gene is TRBV5-1, the J gene TRBJ2-7, with 7 bases that match TRBD2. Germline CDR1 reads SGHRS; CDR2 reads YFSETQ. The CDR3 is 15 residues long. V lost 0 bases to trimming and J lost 4 bases; unmatched junction nucleotides: 7.

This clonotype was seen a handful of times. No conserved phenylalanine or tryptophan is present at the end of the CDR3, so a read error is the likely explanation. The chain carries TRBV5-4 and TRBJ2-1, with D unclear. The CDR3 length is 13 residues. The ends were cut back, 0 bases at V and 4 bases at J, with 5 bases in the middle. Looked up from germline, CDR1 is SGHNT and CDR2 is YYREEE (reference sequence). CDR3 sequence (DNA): TGTGCCAGCAGCTTGGTCGGGTACAATGAGCAGTTCCTC. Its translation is CASSLVGYNEQFL.

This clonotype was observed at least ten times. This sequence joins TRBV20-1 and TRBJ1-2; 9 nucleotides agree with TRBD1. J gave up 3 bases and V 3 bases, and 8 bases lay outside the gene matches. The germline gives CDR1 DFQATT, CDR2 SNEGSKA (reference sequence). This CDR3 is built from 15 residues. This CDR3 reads CSASPGGQGHYGYTF. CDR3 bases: TGCAGTGCTAGCCCCGGGGGACAGGGCCACTATGGCTACACCTTC.

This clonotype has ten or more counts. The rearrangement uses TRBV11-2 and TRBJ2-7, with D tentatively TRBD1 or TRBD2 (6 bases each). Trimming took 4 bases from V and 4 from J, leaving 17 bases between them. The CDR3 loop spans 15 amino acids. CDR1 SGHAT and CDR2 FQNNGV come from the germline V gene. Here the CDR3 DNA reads TGTGCCAGCAGCTCAACCTGGGGGGCGGAATACGAGCAGTACTTC. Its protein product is CASSSTWGAEYEQYF. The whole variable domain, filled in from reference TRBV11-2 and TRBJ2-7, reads EAGVAQSPRYKIIEKRQSVAFWCNPISGHATLYWYQQILGQGPKLLIQFQNNGVVDDSQLPKDRFSAERLKGVDSTLKIQPAKLEDSAVYLCASSSTWGAEYEQYFGPGTRLTVT.

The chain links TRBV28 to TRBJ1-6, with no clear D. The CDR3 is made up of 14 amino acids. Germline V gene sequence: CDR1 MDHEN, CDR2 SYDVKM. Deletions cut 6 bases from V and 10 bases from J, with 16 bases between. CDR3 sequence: CASRSFASVSPLHF. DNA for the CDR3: TGTGCCAGCAGGAGTTTTGCGTCGGTCTCACCCCTCCACTTT. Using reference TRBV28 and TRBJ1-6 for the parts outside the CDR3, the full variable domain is DVKVTQSSRYLVKRTGEKVFLECVQDMDHENMFWYRQDPGLGLRLIYFSYDVKMKEKGDIPEGYSVSREKKERFSLILESASTNQTSMYLCASRSFASVSPLHFGNGTRLTVT.

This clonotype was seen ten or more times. The CDR3 is CSARSPTSGRPFEQFF. In DNA, the CDR3 is TGCAGTGCTAGATCCCCGACTAGCGGGAGACCGTTTGAGCAGTTCTTC. V is TRBV20-1 and J is TRBJ2-1; 12 bases align to TRBD2. The CDR3 spans 16 residues. Losses at the gene ends were 2 bases for V and 9 bases for J; bases not matched to a gene: 11. Germline V lookup: CDR1 DFQATT, CDR2 SNEGSKA (reference sequence).

The CDR3 loop is CSARGPGIDEQYF. The CDR3 nucleotides read TGCAGTGCTAGAGGTCCAGGGATCGACGAGCAGTACTTC. This chain connects TRBV20-1 to TRBJ2-7; tentatively, D is TRBD1 (5 bases). V lost 1 base to trimming and J lost 5 bases, with 12 bases between them. The germline V gene has CDR1 DFQATT and CDR2 SNEGSKA (reference sequence). The CDR3 runs to 13 residues.

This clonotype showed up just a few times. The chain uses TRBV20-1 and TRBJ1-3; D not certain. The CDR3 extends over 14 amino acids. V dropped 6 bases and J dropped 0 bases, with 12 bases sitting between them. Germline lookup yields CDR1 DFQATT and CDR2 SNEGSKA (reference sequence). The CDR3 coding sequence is TGCAGTGCCTCGGACGCCCGCTCTGGAAACACCATATATTTT. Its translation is CSASDARSGNTIYF.

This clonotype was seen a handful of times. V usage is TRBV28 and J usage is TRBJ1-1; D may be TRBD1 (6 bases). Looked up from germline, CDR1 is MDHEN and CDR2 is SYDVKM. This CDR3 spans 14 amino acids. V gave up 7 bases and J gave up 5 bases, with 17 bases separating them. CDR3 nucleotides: TGTGCCAGCATAGCCCGGGGGGCGAGTACTGAAGCTTTCTTT. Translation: CASIARGASTEAFF.